The clone carrying this T cell receptor (beta chain) was detected many times. TCRdb called the 5' RACE reads again in MiXCR, with one record for every CDR3 protein. This table has a few hundred thousand distinct CDR3 sequences, 7% to 10% appearing once. This specimen comes from a study of T cells after yellow fever vaccination. The V end was cut by 1 base, the J end by 4 bases, with 11 bases between. Germline CDR1 is MNHEY and CDR2 is SMNVEV (reference sequence). This CDR3 is 16 amino acids long. The TCR originated in a man aged 18-30 years who received the YFV17D yellow fever vaccine. Sequenced here: PBMCs, sampled more than 40 days after the first yellow fever vaccination. The rearrangement joins TRBV27 to TRBJ2-6; a possible D gene is TRBD1 (5 bases). In nucleotides, the CDR3 is TGTGCCAGCAGTTTATTAGGGGCGTCGGGGGCCAACGTCCTGACTTTC. Translating gives CASSLLGASGANVLTF.